This is a list of T cell receptor beta chains from one sample in a study of a mutant IDH1 vaccine in newly diagnosed glioma. Sequencing used immunoSEQ multiplex PCR; TCRdb keeps in-frame clones, though not all of them. This table holds under 35,000 clones, more than 85% found once. Source: PBMCs, taken from a glioma patient treated with radiotherapy, temozolomide or both. The receptors shown here come from a woman in her thirties or forties with glioma. Both conserved end residues are part of each CDR3. D genes are given only for firm matches. A row's size may be missing; if present it is once, few, many or a size class.

>-|TRBJ2-7|TRBV4-3|-|16
TGCGCCAGCAGCCCAAACGACGACAGGTTTTCCTACGAGCAGTACTTC
CASSPNDDRFSYEQYF
>-|TRBJ2-1|TRBV4-2|-|15
TGTGCCAGCAGCCAAGACTTGGACTCTTACAATGAGCAGTTCTTC
CASSQDLDSYNEQFF
>-|TRBJ2-3|TRBV9|-|15
TGTGCCAGCAGTCCCGCGGGCTATTTCACAGATACGCAGTATTTT
CASSPAGYFTDTQYF
>TRBD1|TRBJ1-3|TRBV6-6|-|14
TGTGCCAGCAGTTACGACAGGGGAAGAAACACCATATATTTT
CASSYDRGRNTIYF
>TRBD2|TRBJ2-7|TRBV18|-|16
TGTGCCAGCTCACCGGGACTAGCGGGAGTTTCCTACGAGCAGTACTTC
CASSPGLAGVSYEQYF
>TRBD2|TRBJ2-1|TRBV7-9|-|18
TGTGCCAGCAGCTTAGCGCTAGCGGGGGGGCCGGTGCCCAATGAGCAGTTCTTC
CASSLALAGGPVPNEQFF
>TRBD1|TRBJ2-7|TRBV29-1|-|13
TGCAGCGTTGGCCCGGGACAGGGGGGCGAGCAGTACTTC
CSVGPGQGGEQYF
>-|TRBJ1-2|TRBV6-6|-|16
TGTGCCAGCAGTTACCCCACTGACAGGAGACTCTATGGCTACACCTTC
CASSYPTDRRLYGYTF
>-|TRBJ1-1|TRBV6-1|few|14
TGTGCCAGCATCGGGCCAGGGAGCAGAACTGAAGCTTTCTTT
CASIGPGSRTEAFF
>-|TRBJ2-7|TRBV4-2|-|14
TGTGCCAGCAGCCAAGAGGGCCTAGACTACGAGCAGTACTTC
CASSQEGLDYEQYF
>-|TRBJ1-1|TRBV5-1|-|13
TGCGCCAGCGGCTACTCCATGAACACTGAAGCTTTCTTT
CASGYSMNTEAFF
>-|TRBJ2-6|TRBV2|-|14
TGTGCCAGCAGTGACAGGGCTGGGGCCAACGTCCTGACTTTC
CASSDRAGANVLTF
>-|TRBJ1-2|TRBV9|-|11
TGTGCCAGCAGCGCCAACTATGGCTACACCTTC
CASSANYGYTF
>TRBD2|TRBJ2-5|TRBV5-1|-|15
TGCGCCAGTACAGGACTAGCGGGAGTTCAAGAGACCCAGTACTTC
CASTGLAGVQETQYF
>TRBD2|TRBJ2-7|TRBV30|-|12
TGTGCCTGGGGACTAGCCTCCTACGAGCAGTACTTC
CAWGLASYEQYF
>-|TRBJ1-2|TRBV9|-|14
TGTGCCAGCAGCTCCCGGCCGATCTCTTATGGCTACACCTTC
CASSSRPISYGYTF
>-|TRBJ2-7|TRBV7-9|-|12
TGTGCCAGCGGACGGTCCGGCTACGAGCAGTACTTC
CASGRSGYEQYF
>-|TRBJ1-2|TRBV9|-|12
TGTGCCAGCAGCGTAGGACACTATGGCTACACCTTC
CASSVGHYGYTF
>TRBD1|TRBJ2-6|TRBV4-3|-|18
TGCGCCAGCAGCCAAGAAGAAGACAGGGGCTCTGGGGCCAACGTCCTGACTTTC
CASSQEEDRGSGANVLTF
>-|TRBJ2-3|TRBV29-1|-|14
TGCAGCGTTGGTCTAACCACTAGCACAGATACGCAGTATTTT
CSVGLTTSTDTQYF
>TRBD1|TRBJ1-5|TRBV5-4|-|14
TGTGCCAGCAGCTCAGGGGGGGGCAATCAGCCCCAGCATTTT
CASSSGGGNQPQHF
>TRBD1|TRBJ1-1|TRBV5-6|-|13
TGTGCCAGCAGCCAGGGGGGGCACACTGAAGCTTTCTTT
CASSQGGHTEAFF
>TRBD1|TRBJ1-4|TRBV19|-|14
TGTGCCAGTAGTATCGGGACAGGGCCAGAAAAACTGTTTTTT
CASSIGTGPEKLFF
>TRBD1|TRBJ1-3|TRBV5-1|-|15
TGCGCCAGCAGCATCGGGGGACAGGGTTCAAACACCATATATTTT
CASSIGGQGSNTIYF
>TRBD2|TRBJ2-2|TRBV6-1|-|16
TGTGCCAGCAGTGATTTAACGGGAGGGCCTACCGGGGAGCTGTTTTTT
CASSDLTGGPTGELFF
>-|TRBJ2-1|TRBV6-5|-|13
TGTGCCAGCATGGGGGGAGTATACAATGAGCAGTTCTTC
CASMGGVYNEQFF